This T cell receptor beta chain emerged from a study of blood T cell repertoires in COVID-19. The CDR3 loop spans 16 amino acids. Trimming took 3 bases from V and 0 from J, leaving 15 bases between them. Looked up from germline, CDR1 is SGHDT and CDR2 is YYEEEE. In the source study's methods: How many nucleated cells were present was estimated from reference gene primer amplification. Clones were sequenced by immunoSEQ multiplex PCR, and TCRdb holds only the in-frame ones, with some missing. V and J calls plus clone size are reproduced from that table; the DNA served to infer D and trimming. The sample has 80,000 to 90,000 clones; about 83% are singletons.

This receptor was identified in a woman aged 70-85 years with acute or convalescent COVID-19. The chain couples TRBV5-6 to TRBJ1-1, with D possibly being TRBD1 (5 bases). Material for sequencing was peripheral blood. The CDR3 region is CASSYLGGALNTEAFF. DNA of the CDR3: TGTGCCAGCAGCTACCTAGGAGGGGCCCTGAACACTGAAGCTTTCTTT.